This T cell receptor delta chain was observed in a study of Vδ1+ human thymocytes. This clone has only a few counts. Its antigen remains unknown. The template was reverse-transcribed extracted RNA. CDR3 amplicons came from multiplex PCR with pooled V-gene forward and constant-region reverse primers. TCRdb processed the multiplex PCR reads again with the CATT caller. The repertoire holds roughly 55,000 delta-chain clones, around a sixth seen once, with roughly 0.5% in the top ten. Findings and limits, study-wide: Bulk data may be misread because of unexpected Vdelta2 sequences. Many TRG clonotypes were shared between donors; TRD repertoires were essentially private. Despite high sort purity, roughly a fifth of thymic T cell receptor delta sequences were Vdelta2. Thymic TRG and TRD repertoires appeared highly polyclonal, with Gaussian CDR3 length distributions.

The CDR3 sequence is 19 residues long. V dropped 0 bases and J dropped 0; count of bases not matched to a gene: 10. Germline CDR1 is TSWWSYY and CDR2 is QGS. This receptor was taken from a boy in the first two years of life who had congenital heart surgery. Sample: Vdelta1+ gamma-delta thymocytes from the thymus. Subset of the sample: FACS-sorted CD3+ TCRalphabeta- TCRVdelta1+ TCRVdelta2- thymocytes. The V and J genes are TRDV1 and TRDJ1; 10 positions match TRDD3. CDR3 nucleotide sequence: TGTGCTCTTGGGGAACTCCTCTGGGGGATAGCTGTGTACACCGATAAACTCATCTTT. Protein product: CALGELLWGIAVYTDKLIF.